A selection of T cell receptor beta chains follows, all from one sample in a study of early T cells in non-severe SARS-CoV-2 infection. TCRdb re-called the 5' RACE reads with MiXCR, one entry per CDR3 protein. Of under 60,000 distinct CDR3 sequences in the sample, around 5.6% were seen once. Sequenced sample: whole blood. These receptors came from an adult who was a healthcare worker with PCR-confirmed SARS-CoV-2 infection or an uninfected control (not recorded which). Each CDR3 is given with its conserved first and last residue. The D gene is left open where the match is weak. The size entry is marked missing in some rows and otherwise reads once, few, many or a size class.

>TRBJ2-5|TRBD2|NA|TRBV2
TGTGCCATGGGACTAGCCGGGGAGACCCAGTACTTC
CAMGLAGETQYF
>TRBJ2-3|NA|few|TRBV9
TGTGCCAGCAGTGCTGGACAGGATACGCAGTATTTT
CASSAGQDTQYF
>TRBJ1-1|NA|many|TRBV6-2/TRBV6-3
TGTGCCAGCAGTTTTAAGAACACTGAAGCTTTCTTT
CASSFKNTEAFF
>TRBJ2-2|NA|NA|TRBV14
TGTGCCAGCAGCCCGGACCTTGGGGCCGGGGAGCTGTTTTTT
CASSPDLGAGELFF
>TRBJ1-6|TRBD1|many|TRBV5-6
TGTGCCAGCAGCGTAGGGAGGACAGGGGCCATGAGCTCCTATAATTCACCCCTCCACTTT
CASSVGRTGAMSSYNSPLHF
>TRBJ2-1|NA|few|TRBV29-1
TGCAGCGTTGAACGGAGGATGGGCAATGAGCAGTTCTTC
CSVERRMGNEQFF
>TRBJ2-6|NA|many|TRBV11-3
TGTGCCAGCAGCTTAGTGGCCGGGTCTGGGGCCAACGTCCTGACTTTC
CASSLVAGSGANVLTF
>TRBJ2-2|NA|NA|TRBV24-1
TGTGCCACCAGTGCCCACCGGAACACCGGGGAGCTGTTTTTT
CATSAHRNTGELFF
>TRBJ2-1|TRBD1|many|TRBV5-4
TGTGCCAGCAGACCAGGGGGCCAAAACTACAATGAGCAGTTCTTC
CASRPGGQNYNEQFF
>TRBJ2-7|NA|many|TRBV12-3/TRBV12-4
TGTGCCAGCAGGATGGGGGGTTCTAACGAGCAGTACTTC
CASRMGGSNEQYF
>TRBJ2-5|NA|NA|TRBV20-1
TGCAGTGCTAGTAAGACTAGGGGGTCCTCTAAGACCCAGTACTTC
CSASKTRGSSKTQYF
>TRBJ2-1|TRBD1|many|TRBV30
TGTGCCTGGAGTCCGAGGGCCCCTTTGTGGGGACAGGGCCTGGATGGAAATGAGCAGTTCTTC
CAWSPRAPLWGQGLDGNEQFF
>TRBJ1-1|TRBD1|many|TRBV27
TGTGCCAGCGAGTCCAGGGGGGGGCCGGCTTTCTTT
CASESRGGPAFF
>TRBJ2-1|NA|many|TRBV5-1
TGCGCCAGCAGCTCGATGATCTCCTACAATGAGCAGTTCTTC
CASSSMISYNEQFF
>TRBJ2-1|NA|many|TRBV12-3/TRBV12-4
TGTGCCAGCAGTTTGCCCAATGAGCAGTTCTTC
CASSLPNEQFF
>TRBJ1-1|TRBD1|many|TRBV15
TGTGCCACCAGCAGAATCGGCGGTGGACAGGGGAAGGGGAACACTGAAGCTTTCTTT
CATSRIGGGQGKGNTEAFF
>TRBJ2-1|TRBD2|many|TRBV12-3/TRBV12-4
TGTGCCAGCAGTCTGGGACTAGCGGGGCCATACAATGAGCAGTTCTTC
CASSLGLAGPYNEQFF
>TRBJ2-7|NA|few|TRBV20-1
TGCAGTGCCGCGACTAGTCACGAGCAGTACTTC
CSAATSHEQYF
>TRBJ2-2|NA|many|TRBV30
TGTGCCTGGAGTGTCCTCACTAGGGACACCGGGGAGCTGTTTTTT
CAWSVLTRDTGELFF
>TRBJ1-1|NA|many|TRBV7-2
TGTGCCAGCAGCTTGGAGATGCGCACCACTGAAGCTTTCTTT
CASSLEMRTTEAFF
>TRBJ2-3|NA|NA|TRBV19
TGTGCCACTAGACGGATTTTGAGCACAGATACGCAGTATTTT
CATRRILSTDTQYF
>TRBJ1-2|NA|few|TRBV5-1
TGCGCCAGCAGCTCTCCGACAGACATGCCTAACTATGGCTACACCTTC
CASSSPTDMPNYGYTF
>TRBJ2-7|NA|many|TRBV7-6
TGTGCCAGCAGCTTAGCGTCAGGGACTGGGTCCTACGAGCAGTACTTC
CASSLASGTGSYEQYF
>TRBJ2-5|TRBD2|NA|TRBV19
TGTGCCAGTAGCCGACTAGCGGGAGAAGAGACCCAGTACTTC
CASSRLAGEETQYF
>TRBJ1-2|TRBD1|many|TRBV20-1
TGCAGTGCTAGAGATCCCAGGACAGGAGGATATGGCTACACCTTC
CSARDPRTGGYGYTF
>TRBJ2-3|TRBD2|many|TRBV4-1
TGCGCCAGCAGCCAAAGCGGGAGACTCGCAGATACGCAGTATTTT
CASSQSGRLADTQYF
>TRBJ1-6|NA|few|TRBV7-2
TGTGCCAGCAGCTTAGGGCAGTTAAATTCACCCCTCCACTTT
CASSLGQLNSPLHF
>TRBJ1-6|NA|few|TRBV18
TGTGCCAGCTCTAGAGCTGGAGTCTATAATTCACCCCTCCACTTT
CASSRAGVYNSPLHF